The 18 T cell receptor beta chains below all came from one sample that was sequenced in a study of blood T cell repertoires in COVID-19. Sequencing used immunoSEQ multiplex PCR; TCRdb keeps in-frame clones, though not all of them. The sample lists roughly 250,000 clones; more than 75% were seen once. The sequenced sample consisted of peripheral blood. The receptors were sampled from a woman between 45 and 60 years old with acute or convalescent COVID-19.

The chain has TRBV7-9 and TRBJ2-7; 12 bases line up with TRBD2. CDR3 length: 15 amino acids. The V gene's germline CDR1 is SEHNR and CDR2 FQNEAQ (reference sequence). The V gene end was trimmed by 4 bases and the J gene end by 7 bases; junction bases not matched to a gene: 8. CDR3 DNA sequence: TGTGCCAGCAGCTCGCTAGCGGGAGGGTCGGAAGAGCAGTACTTC. Amino acid sequence: CASSSLAGGSEEQYF.

V is TRBV7-7 and J is TRBJ1-2; unclear D gene. Trimming stripped 1 base from V and 4 bases from J, with 13 bases between. The CDR3 is made up of 15 amino acids. Germline V gives CDR1 SSHAT, CDR2 FNYEAQ (reference sequence). The CDR3 DNA reads as TGTGCCAGCAGCTTAGTAGTTGTAGTGAGCTATGGCTACACCTTC. Protein sequence: CASSLVVVVSYGYTF.

Only one count was recorded for this clone. The chain is built from TRBV11-2 and TRBJ2-7; D may be TRBD2 (6 bases). Germline CDR1 and CDR2: SGHAT and FQNNGV. The CDR3 runs to 18 residues. Trimming removed 3 bases at V and 5 bases at J, with 26 bases between. Written as DNA, the CDR3 is TGTGCCAGCAGCTTTCGGGGGTCCGCAGGGTCGCCCAGGAACGAGCAGTACTTC. Translation gives CASSFRGSAGSPRNEQYF. The variable domain in full, completed from reference TRBV11-2 and TRBJ2-7, reads EAGVAQSPRYKIIEKRQSVAFWCNPISGHATLYWYQQILGQGPKLLIQFQNNGVVDDSQLPKDRFSAERLKGVDSTLKIQPAKLEDSAVYLCASSFRGSAGSPRNEQYFGPGTRLTVT.

This sequence joins TRBV12-5 and TRBJ1-5; D ambiguous. Germline CDR1 LGHNT, CDR2 FRNRAP. The ends were cut back, 1 base at V and 9 bases at J, with 7 bases in the middle. This CDR3 is 12 amino acids long. The CDR3 DNA is TGTGCTAGTGGTTTGGGTAGCTTGCCCCAGCATTTT. Protein product: CASGLGSLPQHF.

CDR3 sequence (DNA): TGTGCCAGCAGCGTTGAGGGTATCCCCTACAATGAGCAGTTCTTC. This gives the protein CASSVEGIPYNEQFF. The rearrangement uses TRBV9 and TRBJ2-1, with D perhaps matching TRBD2 (5 bases). The V gene's germline CDR1 is SGDLS and CDR2 YYNGEE. Trimming stripped 2 bases from V and 2 bases from J, with 11 bases between. This CDR3 is 15 amino acids long. Based on the CDR3 plus reference TRBV9 and TRBJ2-1, the full variable domain is DSGVTQTPKHLITATGQRVTLRCSPRSGDLSVYWYQQSLDQGLQFLIQYYNGEERAKGNILERFSAQQFPDLHSELNLSSLELGDSALYFCASSVEGIPYNEQFFGPGTRLTVL.

The V gene is TRBV3-1 (or the pseudogene TRBV3-2), the J gene TRBJ1-1; a possible D gene is TRBD1 (5 bases). This CDR3 has 15 residues. Trimming removed 3 bases at V and 1 base at J, with 12 bases between. Germline CDR1 is LGHDT and CDR2 is YNNKEL (reference sequence). Here the CDR3 DNA reads TGTGCCAGCAGCCACAGGAACACAGGGAACACTGAAGCTTTCTTT. Translation: CASSHRNTGNTEAFF.

The chain carries TRBV28 and TRBJ1-5; no firm D call. V lost 6 bases and J 7 bases, leaving 13 bases between the germline ends. CDR1 is MDHEN, CDR2 SYDVKM, per germline. The CDR3 totals 13 residues. The CDR3 nucleotides are TGTGCCAGCAGCTCTCCGGGCGGGCAGCCCCAGCATTTT. This codes for CASSSPGGQPQHF.

Only one count was recorded for this clone. The chain links TRBV5-6 to TRBJ2-1, with TRBD1 identical over 10 bases. In germline, CDR1 is SGHDT, CDR2 YYEEEE. This CDR3 has 16 amino acids. V lost 4 bases, J lost 7 bases, and 11 bases stayed unmatched. The CDR3 sequence is CASSRVGQGEANEQFF. The CDR3 DNA is TGTGCCAGCAGCCGAGTTGGACAGGGGGAAGCAAATGAGCAGTTCTTC.

V gene TRBV19 combines with J gene TRBJ1-2; no clear D. V lost 3 bases, J lost 2 bases, and 7 bases lay in between. Germline CDR1 and CDR2: LNHDA and SQIVND (reference sequence). The CDR3 loop spans 13 amino acids. Written as DNA, the CDR3 is TGTGCCAGTAGTATCATCGGGAACTATGGCTACACCTTC. Translated, it gives CASSIIGNYGYTF.

This clone was seen just once. V is TRBV5-6 and J is TRBJ2-7; 12 bases fit TRBD2. V shed 3 bases and J 5 bases; nucleotides not matched to a gene: 9. The CDR3 spans 16 residues. Germline CDR1 SGHDT, CDR2 YYEEEE. The CDR3 loop reads CASSSPLAGGLDEQYF. CDR3 DNA: TGTGCCAGCAGCTCCCCCCTAGCGGGAGGGTTGGACGAGCAGTACTTC.

V gene TRBV5-4 combines with J gene TRBJ1-1; maybe TRBD1 (6 bases). V was pared by 1 base and J by 4 bases, with 11 bases between. The CDR3 length is 14 residues. The V gene's germline CDR1 is SGHNT and CDR2 YYREEE (reference sequence). This CDR3 reads CASSLRQGTTEAFF. The CDR3 DNA sequence: TGTGCCAGCAGCTTGCGGCAGGGGACCACTGAAGCTTTCTTT.

The CDR3 sequence is CASGNTRGMRETQYF. CDR3 DNA sequence: TGTGCCAGCGGAAATACCAGGGGGATGCGAGAGACCCAGTACTTC. The chain uses TRBV28 and TRBJ2-5; 7 positions match TRBD1. V lost 8 bases to trimming and J lost 4 bases; unmatched junction nucleotides: 13. There are 15 residues in the CDR3. CDR1 and CDR2 (germline): MDHEN, SYDVKM.

The chain couples TRBV25-1 to TRBJ1-2; D perhaps matches TRBD1 (6 bases). The germline V and J ends were trimmed by 0 bases and 8 bases, with 7 bases remaining between them. The CDR3 runs to 12 residues. CDR1 and CDR2 from the germline V gene are MGHDK and SYGVNS. The CDR3 loop reads CASSEYRGGYTF. CDR3 DNA: TGTGCCAGCAGTGAATACAGGGGCGGCTACACCTTC.

This chain joins TRBV11-1 and TRBJ2-7; D possibly corresponds to TRBD2 (6 bases). In germline, CDR1 is SGHAT, CDR2 FQDESV (reference sequence). The germline V and J ends were trimmed by 7 bases and 2 bases, with 18 bases remaining between them. This CDR3 contains 15 residues. The CDR3 sequence is CASTNLAGRTYEQYF. The CDR3 DNA follows: TGTGCCAGCACGAATCTGGCGGGAAGAACCTACGAGCAGTACTTC.

This clone was observed once. The chain joins TRBV13 to TRBJ1-1; 8 nucleotides align to TRBD1. The CDR3 covers 15 residues. Trimming at V came to 4 bases and at J to 5 bases, leaving 9 bases not matched to a gene. CDR1 PRHDT and CDR2 FYEKMQ come from the germline V gene (reference sequence). CDR3 DNA: TGTGCCAGCAGCTGGACAGGGAGGGGTGTAACTGAAGCTTTCTTT. Translation gives CASSWTGRGVTEAFF. Looking up the rest from reference TRBV13 and TRBJ1-1 gives the full variable domain: AAGVIQSPRHLIKEKRETATLKCYPIPRHDTVYWYQQGPGQDPQFLISFYEKMQSDKGSIPDRFSAQQFSDYHSELNMSSLELGDSALYFCASSWTGRGVTEAFFGQGTRLTVV.

V and J are TRBV4-2 and TRBJ1-2, with 7 bases that match TRBD1. CDR3 length equals 16 residues. CDR1 and CDR2 from the germline V gene are LGHNA and YNFKEQ. V lost 5 bases and J lost 1; bases outside the gene matches: 10. CDR3 in amino acids: CASSYYSGTDNYGYTF. The CDR3 DNA is TGTGCCAGCAGCTATTACTCCGGGACAGATAACTATGGCTACACCTTC.

The chain links TRBV10-3 to TRBJ1-2, with D uncertain. Germline assignment: CDR1 ENHRY and CDR2 SYGVKD. Trimming removed 5 bases from V and 3 bases from J, with 19 bases in between. The CDR3 has 16 amino acids. The CDR3 bases are TGTGCCATCAGTAAGAATGTCGCCGGCGGCGACTATGGCTACACCTTC. Protein sequence: CAISKNVAGGDYGYTF.

The chain links TRBV2 to TRBJ1-1, with a weak D call TRBD1 (6 bases). V lost 2 bases and J 4 bases, leaving 14 bases between the germline ends. The CDR3 loop spans 15 amino acids. Germline V gene data show CDR1 as SNHLY and CDR2 as FYNNEI. As DNA, the CDR3 is TGTGCCAGCAGTGAAAGGTGGCAGGGGTCCACTGAAGCTTTCTTT. It translates to CASSERWQGSTEAFF.